The clone carrying this T cell receptor (beta chain) was detected ten times or more. No antigen is known for it. Unique molecular identifiers were used in preparing the TCRbeta library. TCRdb reanalysed the PCR reads using MiXCR and keeps one entry per CDR3 protein. The data contain about 600,000 distinct CDR3 sequences, under 15% of them singletons. The sample comes from a study of T-cell reconstitution after alpha-beta-depleted transplantation in children. The germline V and J ends were trimmed by 7 bases and 7 bases, with 7 bases remaining between them. The CDR3 sequence is 11 residues long. Germline V gene data show CDR1 as MNHEY and CDR2 as SVGEGT. Regarding the study as a whole: T-cell numbers and diversity, one year after transplant, stemmed largely from T cells that were newly produced. Reportedly, only several hundred clones from non-depleted graft cells drove alpha-beta T-cell counts at about two months. Surviving recipient T cells and thymic progenitors underlay high day-60 TCRbeta diversity in some patients.

This receptor was obtained from a male patient between 10 and 17 years old who had a stem cell transplant for acute myeloid leukemia, so the T cells may come from the graft donor. V and J are TRBV6-2 or TRBV6-3 and TRBJ2-2, with D unresolved. This specimen was PBMCs, mostly from graft donor cells, taken 360 days after TCRalphabeta/CD19-depleted stem cell transplant. As DNA, the CDR3 is TGTGCCAGCAAGGAGAACGGGGAGCTGTTTTTT. The encoded protein is CASKENGELFF.